What follows are 15 T cell receptor beta chains derived from one specimen sequenced in a study of cytomegalovirus exposure and HLA in healthy donors. PCR was performed using 60 Vbeta and 13 Jbeta primers. Assay: immunoSEQ multiplex PCR; the TCRdb copy retains only in-frame clones and omits some. The sample includes around 150,000 clones, approximately 70% of them seen just once. Sequenced: PBMCs. These receptor sequences come from a middle-aged man in good health and CMV-seropositive.

This chain uses TRBV7-2 with TRBJ2-3; 9 positions agree with TRBD2. The CDR3 runs 15 residues. V dropped 4 bases and J dropped 2; count of bases not matched to a gene: 4. From germline, CDR1 is SGHTA and CDR2 FQGNSA. The DNA for the CDR3 is TGTGCCAGCAGCTGGACTAGCGATCTCACAGATACGCAGTATTTT. It is translated as CASSWTSDLTDTQYF.

The chain is built from TRBV10-3 and TRBJ2-5; 9 positions match TRBD1. This CDR3 contains 14 residues. J was trimmed by 4 bases and V by 4 bases; bases with no gene match: 4. Per germline, CDR1 ENHRY and CDR2 SYGVKD. CDR3 DNA: TGTGCCATCAGTGGGGGGACAGGGCGAGAGACCCAGTACTTC. It translates to CAISGGTGRETQYF.

This clone has more than one count but fewer than ten. This rearrangement joins TRBV2 to TRBJ1-1; TRBD1 matches 7 bases. The germline gives CDR1 SNHLY, CDR2 FYNNEI. The CDR3 loop spans 13 amino acids. The trim removed 11 bases at V and 4 bases at J, leaving 10 bases unmatched. In DNA form, the CDR3 reads TGTGCCGCCACAGGGGTGGGAACCACTGAAGCTTTCTTT. Protein product: CAATGVGTTEAFF.

The sample holds a few counts of this clone. CDR3 DNA: TGTGCCAGTAGTATACCTAGCGGGGGGTTCTTGGAGCAGTTCTTC. Translation gives CASSIPSGGFLEQFF. V and J are TRBV19 and TRBJ2-1, with 11 bases matching TRBD2. The CDR3 has 15 amino acids. CDR1 is LNHDA, CDR2 SQIVND, per germline (reference sequence). V shed 2 bases and J 10 bases; nucleotides not matched to a gene: 7.

The V gene is TRBV6-5, the J gene TRBJ2-5; weak D call: TRBD2 (5 bases). The CDR3 consists of 15 residues. The ends were cut back, 2 bases at V and 5 bases at J, with 15 bases in the middle. Germline lookup yields CDR1 MNHEY and CDR2 SVGAGI. The CDR3 sequence: CASSYGDSRGETQYF. CDR3 bases: TGTGCCAGCAGTTACGGAGACTCACGAGGGGAGACCCAGTACTTC.

This rearrangement joins TRBV5-8 to TRBJ2-7, with 8 bases aligning to TRBD2. The CDR3 contains 18 residues. Germline CDR1 and CDR2: SGHTS and YDEGEE. V gave up 0 bases and J gave up 4 bases; unmatched junction bases: 15. As DNA, the CDR3 is TGTGCCAGCAGCTTGGGAGGTCGGCGAGCGGGGGCCCCATACGAGCAGTACTTC. It yields the protein CASSLGGRRAGAPYEQYF.

The CDR3: CASSIPGGGFQETQYF. CDR3 DNA: TGTGCCAGTAGTATCCCCGGCGGGGGGTTCCAAGAGACCCAGTACTTC. V usage is TRBV19 and J usage is TRBJ2-5, with 8 positions matching TRBD2. The CDR3 totals 16 residues. V lost 3 bases to trimming and J lost 1 base; unmatched junction nucleotides: 7. Germline loops: CDR1 LNHDA, CDR2 SQIVND (reference sequence).

Comments on this clone: This specimen includes other DNA sequences encoding the same CDR3. V gene TRBV19 combines with J gene TRBJ1-1; D unresolved. Germline values: CDR1 LNHDA, CDR2 SQIVND (reference sequence). Deletions cut 1 base from V and 1 base from J, with 10 bases between. This CDR3 contains 15 residues. The CDR3 here is CASSIGGVGNTEAFF. The CDR3 bases are TGTGCCAGTAGTATAGGCGGGGTGGGGAACACTGAAGCTTTCTTT.

The chain combines TRBV1 with TRBJ1-1; the D call TRBD1 from the table was never checked on the DNA. TRBV1 is reported as a pseudogene. The CDR3 length is 16 residues. In DNA, the CDR3 is TGCACCAGCAGCCAAGTTAGGGGGAACATGAACACTGAAGCTTTCTTT. Protein: CTSSQVRGNMNTEAFF.

This chain links TRBV5-5 with TRBJ2-7, with D maybe TRBD1 (5 bases). The germline V gene encodes CDR1 SGHKS and CDR2 YYEKEE (reference sequence). The CDR3 loop spans 15 amino acids. V was clipped by 0 bases and J by 2 bases, with 12 bases between them. The CDR3 reads CASSLVAGLTYEQYF. Here the CDR3 DNA reads TGTGCCAGCAGCTTGGTGGCAGGGCTAACCTACGAGCAGTACTTC.

J is TRBJ2-5 and V is TRBV2, with D possibly TRBD1 on 6 matching bases. Germline values: CDR1 SNHLY, CDR2 FYNNEI. CDR3 size: 15 residues. With 6 bases removed from V and 0 bases from J, the gap between germline ends came to 14 bases. The CDR3 nucleotides are TGTGCCAGCAGAGCCCGGGACATTAACCAAGAGACCCAGTACTTC. Translating gives CASRARDINQETQYF.

This clone came up a few times. Sequence at one end of the junction differs from germline and may be a read error. Distinct nucleotide sequences in the sample also encode this CDR3. The chain combines TRBV30 with TRBJ1-6; possible D gene TRBD1, 6 bases. Looked up from germline, CDR1 is GTSNPN and CDR2 is SVGIG (reference sequence). The CDR3 runs to 13 residues. CDR3 bases: TGTGCCGGAGGACAGCGAAATAATTCCCCCCTCCACTTT. This encodes CAGGQRNNSPLHF.

As for this clone: The CDR3 ends on some other residue instead of the conserved phenylalanine or tryptophan, so this is likely a read error. The chain has TRBV7-8 and TRBJ1-1; TRBD1 aligns across 9 bases. Per the germline V gene, CDR1 is SGHVS and CDR2 is FQNEAQ. The junction had 4 bases not matched to a gene; V was cut back by 1 base and J by 4 bases. The CDR3 contains 15 residues. The DNA for the CDR3 is TGTGCCAGCAGCTTAGGAACAGGGGGCGGCACTGAAGCTTTCCTT. Encoded protein: CASSLGTGGGTEAFL.

This sequence joins TRBV9 and TRBJ1-3; no reliable D call. Trimming stripped 1 base from V and 8 bases from J, with 13 bases between. This CDR3 is built from 14 residues. CDR1 SGDLS and CDR2 YYNGEE come from the germline V gene. Here the CDR3 DNA reads TGTGCCAGCAGCGTAAAGGGAGCTTCAGACACCATATATTTT. It translates to CASSVKGASDTIYF.

CDR3 sequence reads: CAISDGLPGNQPQHF. CDR3 coding DNA: TGTGCCATCAGTGACGGTCTCCCGGGCAATCAGCCCCAGCATTTT. The rearrangement links TRBV10-3 to TRBJ1-5, with D hard to call. Germline V gene lookup returns CDR1 ENHRY and CDR2 SYGVKD. The CDR3 runs 15 residues. V lost 3 bases to trimming and J lost 2 bases, with 11 bases between them.